This TCR beta chain stems from a study of blood T cell repertoires in COVID-19. Study as a whole: The origin of the acute and convalescent COVID-19 samples was the United States, Italy and Spain. PBMCs, B-cell-depleted T cells, or T cells provided the cDNA or gDNA that made up the material.

Germline V CDR1 and CDR2: SGDLS, YYNGEE. Trimming took 2 bases from V and 8 from J, leaving 16 bases between them. This CDR3 region has 14 residues. Some clones are missing from TCRdb's copy, which holds only in-frame ones; the method was immunoSEQ multiplex PCR. Of approximately 120,000 clones listed, more than 70% are singletons. Sample: peripheral blood. The J gene is TRBJ1-2, the V gene TRBV9; D uncertain. This receptor was identified in a woman older than 75 with acute or convalescent COVID-19. CDR3 residues: CASSVAVRSVGYTF. The DNA of the CDR3 is TGTGCCAGCAGCGTGGCGGTTAGGTCCGTGGGCTACACCTTC.